This T cell receptor (beta chain) was recovered during a study of cytomegalovirus exposure and HLA in healthy donors. Whole-study findings and limits: Later analysis placed DRB1 highest and HLA-C lowest in TCR association rates, which differed by HLA locus. In vitro assays verified that a few CMV-associated chains recognized CMV antigens specifically. The study recorded 150 to 200 TCR beta chains that were cytomegalovirus-associated. Reportedly, TCR beta sequences accurately predicted HLA-A and HLA-B alleles in most subjects.

CDR3 length: 14 residues. The junction had 4 bases not matched to a gene; V was cut back by 0 bases and J by 5 bases. Germline V gives CDR1 SGHDT, CDR2 YYEEEE. Note on this clone: Antigen: not known. This sample includes further DNA sequences coding for the same CDR3.

13 Jbeta primers and 60 Vbeta primers were used for the PCR. Produced via immunoSEQ multiplex PCR; TCRdb's table is partial and in-frame only. This sample has some 90,000 clones, with 81% found just once. The sequence came from a human donor in good health. What was sequenced was PBMCs. The gene calls are TRBV5-6 and TRBJ1-1; 7 bases are shared with TRBD1. CDR3 DNA: TGTGCCAGCAGCTTGGGTAGGGGGCGAACTGAAGCTTTCTTT. Its translation is CASSLGRGRTEAFF.